This is a list of T cell receptor beta chains from one sample in a study of patients and donors after allogeneic stem cell transplantation. MiXCR, applied by TCRdb to the RT-PCR reads, yields one record per CDR3 protein. The data contain about 87,000 distinct CDR3 sequences, approximately 5% of them singletons. Material: blood, either unsorted or a sorted T cell fraction (not recorded which). These receptors were collected from a human donor who was either an allogeneic HSCT recipient or a stem cell or donor lymphocyte infusion donor (not recorded which). It is not recorded whose cells these are; they may come from a transplant donor. The CDR3 runs from the conserved cysteine through the conserved F or W. The D gene is left open where the match is weak. Size values are once, few and many counts, or a class for expanded clones, and some rows have none.

TRBJ1-5 many . TRBV19 TGTGCCAGTAGTATTGGGCAGTATAGCAATCAGCCCCAGCATTTT CASSIGQYSNQPQHF
TRBJ2-1 . TRBD2 TRBV20-1 TGCAGTGCTAGAGTAGCGGGAGGCTTCGCCTACAATGAGCAGTTCTTC CSARVAGGFAYNEQFF
TRBJ2-5 many . TRBV5-1 TGCGCCAGCAGCTACCTTAGCGGAAGGGGAGAGACCCAGTACTTC CASSYLSGRGETQYF
TRBJ1-5 few . TRBV7-8 TGTGCCAGCAGCTTACTAACAGGGAAGAGCAATCAGCCCCAGCATTTT CASSLLTGKSNQPQHF
TRBJ2-2 many . TRBV19 TGTGCCAGTATTGGCAGCCTAAACACCGGGGAGCTGTTTTTT CASIGSLNTGELFF
TRBJ2-1 many . TRBV11-2 TGTGCCAGCAGCTTAGAACCATACTACAATGAGCAGTTCTTC CASSLEPYYNEQFF
TRBJ1-1 many . TRBV5-5 TGTGCCAGCAGCCCCAGCGCTATGAACACTGAAGCTTTCTTT CASSPSAMNTEAFF
TRBJ1-3 many . TRBV5-1 TGCGCCAGCAGCTTGCACTCTGGAAACACCATATATTTT CASSLHSGNTIYF
TRBJ1-2 many TRBD1 TRBV25-1 TGTGCCAGCAGTGAATCCGGGAGGACAGGGGAGGACTATGGCTACACCTTC CASSESGRTGEDYGYTF
TRBJ2-1 few TRBD2 TRBV7-9 TGTGCCAGCAGCTTGGGGAGGGTTAGCTCCTACAATGAGCAGTTCTTC CASSLGRVSSYNEQFF
TRBJ2-2 many TRBD2 TRBV3-1 TGTGCCAGCAGCCAAGGAAGCGGGATACTGGCCGGGGAGCTGTTTTTT CASSQGSGILAGELFF
TRBJ1-6 . . TRBV5-4 TGTGCCAGCAGCCGACAGAGATTGAATTCACCCCTCCACTTT CASSRQRLNSPLHF
TRBJ2-7 few . TRBV4-1 TGCGCCAGCAGCCAAGATCACGACGGCGAGCAGTACTTC CASSQDHDGEQYF
TRBJ2-7 . . TRBV5-1 TGCGCCAGCAGCTTGGATTCAGGGTACGAGCAGTACTTC CASSLDSGYEQYF
TRBJ2-1 many TRBD1 TRBV20-1 TGCAGTGCTAGAGAACGGACAGGCGCGGGTGAGCAGTTCTTC CSARERTGAGEQFF
TRBJ1-1 . TRBD1 TRBV12-3/TRBV12-4 TGTGCCAGCAGAACAGGGGGCTACACTGAAGCTTTCTTT CASRTGGYTEAFF
TRBJ2-3 many TRBD2 TRBV7-2 TGTGCCAGTACCGGGACTAGCGGGGGATGGGCAGATACGCAGTATTTT CASTGTSGGWADTQYF
TRBJ1-1 many . TRBV6-1 TGTGCCAGCCGATGGGGGAGGAACACTGAAGCTTTCTTT CASRWGRNTEAFF
TRBJ2-5 many . TRBV28 TGTGCCAGCGCCTTCTGGGGGGCTAGCGATAAAGAGACCCAGTACTTC CASAFWGASDKETQYF
TRBJ1-2 many . TRBV11-3 TGTGCCAGCAGCCCTTGGGACGGAGGCTACACCTTC CASSPWDGGYTF
TRBJ1-2 . . TRBV15 TGTGCCGCCAGCAACCTGTTGGGGGTGGGCTATGGCTACACCTTC CAASNLLGVGYGYTF
TRBJ2-5 many . TRBV2 TGTGCCAGCAGTGTACGAAGGGAGACCCAGTACTTC CASSVRRETQYF
TRBJ2-2 . TRBD1 TRBV4-1 TGCTCCAGCAGCCAAGTCGGGACAGGGAGGAACACCGGGGAGCTGTTTTTT CSSSQVGTGRNTGELFF